These 11 T cell receptor beta chains originate from one sample sequenced in a study of shared clonotypes between healthy human individuals. The data were produced by immunoSEQ multiplex PCR, yet TCRdb's version contains in-frame clones alone and is incomplete. This table has approximately 2,300,000 clones, around 90% appearing once. Sequencing was carried out using naive CD4+ T cells from PBMCs. Stated subset: CD45RA+ positively selected. All receptors come from a man between 18 and 35 years old in good health. Some clones in this sample may be carry-over from other donors' samples.

This chain links TRBV12-5 with TRBJ2-3; the match to TRBD2 covers 11 bases. With V trimmed by 5 bases and J by 6 bases, 1 base remained unmatched. Germline V CDR1 and CDR2: LGHNT, FRNRAP. This CDR3 comprises 13 residues. This CDR3 is CASGIAGGDTQYF. As DNA, the CDR3 is TGTGCTAGTGGTATAGCGGGAGGGGATACGCAGTATTTT.

Regarding this clone: The sample carries other DNA sequences with the same CDR3. J is TRBJ2-7 and V is TRBV18, with TRBD1 as a possible D gene (5 bases). This CDR3 contains 14 residues. Trimming stripped 2 bases from V and 1 base from J, with 9 bases between. Germline CDR1 KGHSH, CDR2 LQKENI. CDR3 region: CASSPTDTSYEQYF. DNA for the CDR3: TGTGCCAGCTCACCAACGGACACTTCCTACGAGCAGTACTTC.

V is TRBV7-6 and J is TRBJ2-7, with TRBD1 identical over 8 bases. With 0 bases clipped from V and 0 bases from J, the junction kept 10 bases outside the gene matches. The length of the CDR3 is 18 residues. CDR1 is SGHVS, CDR2 FNYEAQ, per germline. The CDR3 sequence: CASSLALRTGNRSYEQYF. CDR3 nucleotide sequence: TGTGCCAGCAGCTTAGCCCTCCGGACAGGGAATCGCTCCTACGAGCAGTACTTC.

V usage is TRBV7-2 and J usage is TRBJ2-3; 13 bases fit TRBD2. The CDR3 length is 15 residues. V trimming: 5 bases; J trimming: 5 bases; junction bases outside the gene matches: 4. The germline V gene encodes CDR1 SGHTA and CDR2 FQGNSA. Written as DNA, the CDR3 is TGTGCCAGCAGCCTGAGGACTAGCGGGAGAGATACGCAGTATTTT. Protein sequence: CASSLRTSGRDTQYF.

The V call is TRBV5-4, the J call TRBJ2-3, with TRBD2 identical over 12 bases. This CDR3 is built from 19 residues. Germline V gene data show CDR1 as SGHNT and CDR2 as YYREEE (reference sequence). V lost 1 base, J lost 1 base, and 10 bases stayed unmatched. The CDR3 sequence is CASSLRLAGGGIGTDTQYF. The CDR3 DNA is TGTGCCAGCAGCTTGAGGCTAGCGGGAGGGGGTATCGGCACAGATACGCAGTATTTT.

The chain has TRBV2 and TRBJ2-1, with 7 bases fitting TRBD2. Germline trimming cut 6 bases from V and 3 bases from J; bases unmatched to any gene: 8. The CDR3 extends over 15 amino acids. Germline V gene sequence: CDR1 SNHLY, CDR2 FYNNEI. The CDR3, as DNA: TGTGCCAGCAGGGGAGGAGCGGGAAACTACAATGAGCAGTTCTTC. It translates to CASRGGAGNYNEQFF.

As DNA, the CDR3 is TGTGCCAGCAGTCGTCAGGGAGGCCCCGGGGAGCTGTTTTTT. Translating it yields CASSRQGGPGELFF. The chain employs TRBV28 and TRBJ2-2; tentatively, D is TRBD2 (6 bases). Deletions cut 5 bases from V and 6 bases from J, with 13 bases between. CDR1 is MDHEN, CDR2 SYDVKM, per germline. CDR3 size: 14 residues.

The chain joins TRBV19 to TRBJ2-7; D might be TRBD1 or TRBD2, each matching 6 bases. Trimming left V 2 bases short and J 3 bases short, with 11 bases between. Germline V CDR1 and CDR2: LNHDA, SQIVND (reference sequence). The CDR3 has 14 residues. The CDR3 DNA sequence: TGTGCCAGTAGTATAAGGGCGGGACACTACGAGCAGTACTTC. It is translated as CASSIRAGHYEQYF.

To note about this clone: Other DNA sequences in this sample translate to the same CDR3. V usage is TRBV18 and J usage is TRBJ2-3; TRBD1 might be the D (5 bases). V lost 2 bases and J 1 base, leaving 7 bases between the germline ends. From germline, CDR1 is KGHSH and CDR2 LQKENI. This CDR3 contains 14 residues. The CDR3 here is CASSPEGGTDTQYF. The CDR3 coding sequence is TGTGCCAGCTCACCAGAAGGGGGCACAGATACGCAGTATTTT. Drawing the rest from reference TRBV18 and TRBJ2-3, the complete variable domain is NAGVMQNPRHLVRRRGQEARLRCSPMKGHSHVYWYRQLPEEGLKFMVYLQKENIIDESGMPKERFSAEFPKEGPSILRIQQVVRGDSAAYFCASSPEGGTDTQYFGPGTRLTVL.

This clone was seen just once. Other DNA sequences in the sample encode the same CDR3. The V gene is TRBV9, the J gene TRBJ2-3, with 14 bases aligning to TRBD2. The germline V gene encodes CDR1 SGDLS and CDR2 YYNGEE. This CDR3 has 17 amino acids. V shed 0 bases and J 7 bases; nucleotides not matched to a gene: 7. The CDR3 DNA is TGTGCCAGCAGCGTAGGTGGGACTAGCGGGGGTCCACATACGCAGTATTTT. It specifies CASSVGGTSGGPHTQYF.

This clone was seen a single time. The rearrangement links TRBV28 to TRBJ1-5; D gene uncertain. V lost 3 bases and J lost 7, with 13 bases in between. Germline assignment: CDR1 MDHEN and CDR2 SYDVKM. CDR3 length: 14 amino acids. CDR3 sequence reads: CASSFEFPSQPQHF. The CDR3 coding sequence is TGTGCCAGCAGTTTTGAGTTTCCGAGCCAGCCCCAGCATTTT.